The 25 T cell receptor beta chains below were found in one sample sequenced in a study of shared clonotypes between healthy human individuals. Sequencing was performed with immunoSEQ multiplex PCR; in TCRdb, only in-frame clones are kept and a portion is missing. The sample includes some 1,100,000 clones, roughly 74% of them seen just once. Sequencing used memory CD4+ T cells from PBMCs. The subset was: CD45RA-negative fraction. The receptors derive from a man between 18 and 29 years old in good health. Some clones in this sample may be carry-over from other donors' samples.

This chain connects TRBV28 to TRBJ1-2; TRBD1 matches at 7 bases. After removal of 3 bases from V and 4 bases from J, the junction contained 11 bases not matched to a gene. Germline values: CDR1 MDHEN, CDR2 SYDVKM. The CDR3 loop spans 16 amino acids. CDR3 sequence (DNA): TGTGCCAGCAGTTTCCCAGGGGGACTCCGAGGCTATGGCTACACCTTC. Amino acids: CASSFPGGLRGYGYTF.

The gene calls are TRBV30 and TRBJ1-1, with D hard to call. Germline V gives CDR1 GTSNPN, CDR2 SVGIG (reference sequence). V lost 4 bases, J lost 7 bases, and 16 bases lay in between. The CDR3 contains 13 residues. As DNA, the CDR3 is TGTGCCTGGATCTCAAGGCGTGACCTTGAAGCTTTCTTT. This codes for CAWISRRDLEAFF.

The rearrangement uses TRBV10-2 and TRBJ1-2; 8 bases map to TRBD1. V dropped 10 bases and J dropped 4; count of bases not matched to a gene: 17. The CDR3 consists of 16 residues. CDR1 and CDR2 from the germline V gene are WSHSY and SAAADI. This CDR3 is CATTTLDRAKSYGYTF. The CDR3 DNA reads TGCGCCACTACGACCTTGGACAGGGCCAAGTCCTATGGCTACACCTTC.

This clone was observed once. Other DNA sequences in the same sample also yield this CDR3. Here the CDR3 reads CASSFRDRGTEAFF. In DNA, the CDR3 is TGCGCCAGCAGCTTCCGGGACAGAGGCACTGAAGCTTTCTTT. This chain connects TRBV5-1 to TRBJ1-1; TRBD1 matches at 7 bases. The V segment lost 2 bases and the J segment 4 bases; nucleotides outside the gene matches: 5. Germline V gives CDR1 SGHRS, CDR2 YFSETQ. This CDR3 has 14 residues.

As regards this clone: Germline is not matched at one junction end, which may reflect a read error. V gene TRBV5-1 combines with J gene TRBJ1-2; D is unresolved. The CDR3 has 11 amino acids. Germline V gene lookup returns CDR1 SGHRS and CDR2 YFSETQ. This CDR3 is CASSLGDLPHF. In DNA, the CDR3 is TGCGCCAGCAGCTTGGGAGACCTGCCTCACTTC.

The chain carries TRBV5-1 and TRBJ2-3, with TRBD2 matching over 9 bases. Germline V CDR1 and CDR2: SGHRS, YFSETQ. The V and J ends lost 4 bases and 1 base, in that order; junction bases with no gene match: 7. The CDR3 contains 16 residues. CDR3 nucleotide sequence: TGCGCCAGCAGCCCCTCTATAGCGGGGGGCACAGATACGCAGTATTTT. It translates to CASSPSIAGGTDTQYF.

J is TRBJ2-4 and V is TRBV11-2; 10 bases are a match to TRBD2. The CDR3 length is 16 residues. The junction had 5 bases not matched to a gene; V was cut back by 2 bases and J by 4 bases. CDR1 is SGHAT, CDR2 FQNNGV, per germline. The CDR3 sequence: CASSLLGTSEKNIQYF. The CDR3, as DNA: TGTGCCAGCAGCTTACTCGGGACTAGCGAGAAAAACATTCAGTACTTC.

Only a few counts were recorded for this clone. The chain links TRBV5-1 to TRBJ2-5, with TRBD2 matching over 10 bases. This CDR3 spans 16 amino acids. Germline V gene lookup returns CDR1 SGHRS and CDR2 YFSETQ. Germline trimming cut 0 bases from V and 1 base from J; bases unmatched to any gene: 3. CDR3: CASSLALAGGQETQYF. CDR3 in DNA: TGCGCCAGCAGCTTGGCGTTAGCGGGAGGCCAAGAGACCCAGTACTTC.

The gene calls are TRBV5-4 and TRBJ1-6; 9 nucleotides match TRBD1. The CDR3 is 17 amino acids. Germline assignment: CDR1 SGHNT and CDR2 YYREEE (reference sequence). J lost 5 bases, V lost 4 bases, and 10 bases had no gene match. CDR3 sequence: CASSRPGTGTNNSPLHF. CDR3 in DNA: TGTGCCAGCAGCCGTCCCGGGACAGGGACTAATAATTCACCCCTCCACTTT.

The rearrangement joins TRBV4-1 to TRBJ1-2; 7 bases agree with TRBD1. Germline assignment: CDR1 MGHRA and CDR2 YSYEKL. Trimming took 4 bases from V and 2 from J; bases not matched to a gene: 4. The CDR3 totals 14 residues. The CDR3 protein is CASSRTGFNYGYTF. The CDR3 region has the DNA TGCGCCAGCAGCCGGACAGGTTTCAACTATGGCTACACCTTC.

The chain employs TRBV5-1 and TRBJ1-1, with D possibly matching TRBD1 (5 bases). Germline CDR1 is SGHRS and CDR2 is YFSETQ. The CDR3 has 15 residues. The V end lost 0 bases, the J end lost 2 bases, and 11 bases lay between the germline ends. The CDR3 region is CASSLGSTENTEAFF. DNA for the CDR3: TGCGCCAGCAGCTTGGGGTCGACAGAAAACACTGAAGCTTTCTTT.

This clone occurred a few times. The chain combines TRBV5-4 with TRBJ1-3, with D hard to call. CDR1 and CDR2 (germline): SGHNT, YYREEE (reference sequence). Between the trimmed V and J ends, which lost 4 bases and 4 bases, there was a span of 15 bases. The length of the CDR3 is 15 residues. CDR3 sequence reads: CASSTPRQGGNTIYF. In nucleotides, the CDR3 is TGTGCCAGCAGCACACCTAGACAAGGGGGAAACACCATATATTTT.

This clone was found once. The V gene is TRBV11-2, the J gene TRBJ2-2; 11 nucleotides match TRBD1. The germline V gene encodes CDR1 SGHAT and CDR2 FQNNGV. J gave up 4 bases and V 5 bases, and 6 bases lay outside the gene matches. The CDR3 spans 16 residues. CDR3 nucleotide sequence: TGTGCCAGCAGCGGGGGACAGGGGGTCCCCACCGGGGAGCTGTTTTTT. Its translation: CASSGGQGVPTGELFF. Using reference TRBV11-2 and TRBJ2-2 for the parts outside the CDR3, the full variable domain is EAGVAQSPRYKIIEKRQSVAFWCNPISGHATLYWYQQILGQGPKLLIQFQNNGVVDDSQLPKDRFSAERLKGVDSTLKIQPAKLEDSAVYLCASSGGQGVPTGELFFGEGSRLTVL.

A remark on this clone: At the DNA level, this CDR3 is encoded by other sequences in the same sample as well. The chain joins TRBV5-1 to TRBJ2-6; D is undetermined. CDR1 and CDR2 from the germline V gene are SGHRS and YFSETQ. This CDR3 has 15 amino acids. The V end lost 0 bases, the J end lost 0 bases, and 4 bases lay between the germline ends. The CDR3 here is CASSLDLSGANVLTF. CDR3 DNA: TGCGCCAGCAGCTTGGACCTCTCTGGGGCCAACGTCCTGACTTTC.

The J gene is TRBJ1-2, the V gene TRBV6-1; no clear D. Trimming took off 4 bases at V and 7 bases at J, with 10 bases between the two ends. The germline V gene encodes CDR1 MNHNS and CDR2 SASEGT. This CDR3 has 12 residues. The CDR3 loop reads CASSVGGSGYTF. For the CDR3, the DNA is TGTGCCAGCAGTGTGGGAGGGAGTGGCTACACCTTC.

The chain uses TRBV28 and TRBJ2-3, with a tentative D call TRBD1 (7 bases). The V gene lost 5 bases and the J gene lost 4 bases, with 13 bases spanning the gap. CDR3 length: 14 amino acids. The V gene's germline CDR1 is MDHEN and CDR2 SYDVKM. This CDR3 reads CASSNQGGADTQYF. CDR3 DNA sequence: TGTGCCAGCAGTAATCAGGGGGGAGCAGATACGCAGTATTTT.

The rearrangement uses TRBV2 and TRBJ1-1; D unclear. In germline, CDR1 is SNHLY, CDR2 FYNNEI. The V gene lost 2 bases and the J gene lost 2 bases, with 15 bases spanning the gap. This CDR3 region has 16 residues. The CDR3 DNA sequence: TGTGCCAGCAGTGAAATGGGCGGTCTAGGCAACACTGAAGCTTTCTTT. Its protein product is CASSEMGGLGNTEAFF.

The rearrangement uses TRBV11-2 and TRBJ1-5, with D hard to call. The V end lost 2 bases, the J end lost 0 bases, and 8 bases lay between the germline ends. The CDR3 consists of 15 residues. The germline V gene encodes CDR1 SGHAT and CDR2 FQNNGV. CDR3 bases: TGTGCCAGCAGCTTAACCGCGTATAGCAATCAGCCCCAGCATTTT. This codes for CASSLTAYSNQPQHF.

The rearrangement uses TRBV11-2 and TRBJ2-5; no firm D call. Germline V lookup: CDR1 SGHAT, CDR2 FQNNGV. The V gene lost 1 base and the J gene lost 7 bases, with 7 bases spanning the gap. The CDR3 spans 12 residues. CDR3 DNA: TGTGCCAGCAGCTTAGTAGGCGGGACCCAGTACTTC. Translating gives CASSLVGGTQYF. The full variable domain, its missing parts supplied by reference TRBV11-2 and TRBJ2-5, is EAGVAQSPRYKIIEKRQSVAFWCNPISGHATLYWYQQILGQGPKLLIQFQNNGVVDDSQLPKDRFSAERLKGVDSTLKIQPAKLEDSAVYLCASSLVGGTQYFGPGTRLLVL.

J is TRBJ2-3 and V is TRBV20-1; D unclear. Trimming removed 5 bases from V and 4 bases from J, with 7 bases in between. CDR1 and CDR2 from the germline V gene are DFQATT and SNEGSKA (reference sequence). The CDR3 totals 11 residues. CDR3 nucleotides: TGCAGTGCTGTCCCCGCAGATACGCAGTATTTT. It is translated as CSAVPADTQYF.

This chain joins TRBV5-1 and TRBJ2-3; D gene uncertain. Germline CDR1 reads SGHRS; CDR2 reads YFSETQ. V lost 5 bases and J 2 bases, leaving 9 bases between the germline ends. The CDR3 length is 13 residues. The CDR3, as DNA: TGCGCCAGCAGAGCCCTTATCACAGATACGCAGTATTTT. It specifies CASRALITDTQYF.

The rearrangement links TRBV9 to TRBJ2-2; TRBD2 agrees at 8 bases. Germline CDR1 SGDLS, CDR2 YYNGEE. The CDR3 is made up of 15 amino acids. Germline trimming cut 4 bases from V and 4 bases from J; bases unmatched to any gene: 6. The CDR3 loop reads CASSKAGEVTGELFF. CDR3 sequence (DNA): TGTGCCAGCAGCAAAGCGGGAGAGGTCACCGGGGAGCTGTTTTTT.

The chain employs TRBV7-2 and TRBJ2-3, with D uncertain. This CDR3 is built from 13 residues. CDR1 is SGHTA, CDR2 FQGNSA, per germline. V lost 1 base, J lost 6 bases, and 8 bases lay in between. CDR3 nucleotide sequence: TGTGCCAGCAGCTTAGGCAGCCCGGATACGCAGTATTTT. Its translation: CASSLGSPDTQYF.

The chain has TRBV9 and TRBJ1-3; D not resolved. The germline V gene encodes CDR1 SGDLS and CDR2 YYNGEE. This CDR3 has 15 residues. V was shortened by 4 bases and J by 0 bases, with 11 bases between the two germline ends. The CDR3 protein is CASSSRPNSGNTIYF. CDR3 in DNA: TGTGCCAGCAGCTCCCGCCCGAACTCTGGAAACACCATATATTTT.

V and J are TRBV7-9 and TRBJ2-4; D call uncertain. Germline-derived CDR1 and CDR2 are SEHNR and FQNEAQ (reference sequence). The CDR3 consists of 14 residues. Trimming took 4 bases from V and 0 from J, leaving 7 bases between them. Written as DNA, the CDR3 is TGTGCCAGCAGCTACAATCTAGCCAAAAACATTCAGTACTTC. Translation gives CASSYNLAKNIQYF.